Following are 5 T cell receptor beta chains from one sample sequenced in a study of regulatory T cells in long-lasting Graves disease (dated by TCRdb to 2020 to 2022). Library preparation employed multiplex PCR. For sequencing, an Illumina HiSeq 4000 was employed. iRepertoire HTBI primers and Arm-PCR amplification of CDR3 regions were used to construct TCR beta libraries. TCRdb redid the processing of the public reads, applying fastp at Q25 and MiXCR, and retained in-frame beta chains. Under each unique CDR3 protein, matching rows form one entry showing the most common genes and DNA. The sample contains about 540,000 distinct CDR3 sequences, roughly 14% of them found a single time. Of the sample, roughly 10% is held by the ten largest clones. The meaning of the sample's time point label: newly diagnosed GD, antithyroid drugs for less than 3 months. For both TCR sequencing and RNA sequencing, RNA was extracted from PBMCs in TRIzol.

These data also featured in a second study, about T cells in Graves' hyperthyroidism and ophthalmopathy.

Material: peripheral blood mononuclear cells (PBMCs), obtained at new diagnosis, from a patient treated with antithyroid drugs. All receptors come from a man aged 25 to 40 with Graves disease. Donor details come from another sample of the same person, matched by shared clones.

The sample holds a few counts of this clonotype. The chain employs TRBV3-1 and TRBJ2-1; D gene ambiguous. This CDR3 spans 16 amino acids. V lost 1 base and J 10 bases, leaving 20 bases between the germline ends. From germline, CDR1 is LGHDT and CDR2 YNNKEL (reference sequence). CDR3 residues: CASSQGASSAYPEQFF. CDR3 nucleotides: TGTGCCAGCAGCCAAGGGGCATCTAGTGCCTACCCCGAGCAGTTCTTC.

This chain uses TRBV10-3 with TRBJ2-1; TRBD2 matches at 9 bases. The germline gives CDR1 ENHRY, CDR2 SYGVKD. V was clipped by 2 bases and J by 7 bases; unmatched bases: 6. The CDR3 totals 15 residues. The CDR3 nucleotides are TGTGCCATCAGTGAGCTGACTAGCGGAGTGAATGAGCAGTTCTTC. Translating it yields CAISELTSGVNEQFF.

This clonotype was observed many times. J is TRBJ2-7 and V is TRBV7-6; 14 bases line up with TRBD2. The CDR3 is 17 amino acids. CDR1 SGHVS and CDR2 FNYEAQ come from the germline V gene. The V and J ends lost 5 bases and 0 bases, in that order; junction bases with no gene match: 6. The CDR3 spells CASSKRLAGGSSYEQYF. CDR3 bases: TGTGCCAGCAGCAAGCGACTAGCGGGGGGGAGCTCCTACGAGCAGTACTTC.

This sequence joins TRBV10-3 and TRBJ1-3, with D unclear. Germline assignment: CDR1 ENHRY and CDR2 SYGVKD. The CDR3 runs to 15 residues. Trimming took off 0 bases at V and 4 bases at J, with 10 bases between the two ends. DNA of the CDR3: TGTGCCATCAGTGAGTCGAGTGGTGGAGGAAACACCATATATTTT. Translating gives CAISESSGGGNTIYF.

This clonotype occurred a few times. The chain links TRBV25-1 to TRBJ2-2; D may be TRBD2 (6 bases). The CDR3 runs to 16 residues. Germline CDR1 is MGHDK and CDR2 is SYGVNS. Trimming left V 7 bases short and J 6 bases short, with 21 bases between. CDR3 loop: CASTDGGAGISGELFF. The CDR3 DNA reads as TGTGCCAGCACCGACGGTGGAGCGGGTATCTCCGGGGAGCTGTTTTTT.